This T cell receptor (beta chain) was identified during a study of T cell repertoires in ileal Crohn's disease. The method was immunoSEQ multiplex PCR; TCRdb's version includes in-frame clones alone and lacks a portion of them. Of several thousand clones listed, 75% to 85% were seen once; the top ten hold 6.5% to 8.5%. CDR1 is WSHSY, CDR2 SAAADI, per germline. Losses at the gene ends were 8 bases for V and 1 base for J; bases not matched to a gene: 1. This CDR3 comprises 12 residues. The origin of this receptor is an adult with Crohn's disease. The V gene is TRBV10-2, the J gene TRBJ2-5, with 7 positions matching TRBD2. Sequenced material: ileal tissue. CDR3 in amino acids: CASRLAQETQYF. CDR3 DNA: TGCGCCAGCCGACTAGCCCAAGAGACCCAGTACTTC.